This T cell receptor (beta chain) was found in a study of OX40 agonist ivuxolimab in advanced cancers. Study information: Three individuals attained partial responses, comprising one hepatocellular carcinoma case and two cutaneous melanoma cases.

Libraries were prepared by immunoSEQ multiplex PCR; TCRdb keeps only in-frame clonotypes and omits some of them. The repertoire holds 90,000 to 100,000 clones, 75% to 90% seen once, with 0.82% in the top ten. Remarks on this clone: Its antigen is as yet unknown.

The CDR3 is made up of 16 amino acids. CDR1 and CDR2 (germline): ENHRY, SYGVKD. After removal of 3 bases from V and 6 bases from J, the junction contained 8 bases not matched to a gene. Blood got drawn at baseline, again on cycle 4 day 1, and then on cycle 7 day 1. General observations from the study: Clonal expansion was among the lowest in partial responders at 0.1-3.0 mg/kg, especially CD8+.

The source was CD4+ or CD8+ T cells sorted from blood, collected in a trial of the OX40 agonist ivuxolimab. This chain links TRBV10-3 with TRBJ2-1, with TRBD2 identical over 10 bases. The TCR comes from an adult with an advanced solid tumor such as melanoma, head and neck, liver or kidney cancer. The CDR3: CAISESLAGGRNEQFF. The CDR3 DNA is TGTGCCATCAGTGAAAGCTTAGCGGGAGGCCGCAATGAGCAGTTCTTC.